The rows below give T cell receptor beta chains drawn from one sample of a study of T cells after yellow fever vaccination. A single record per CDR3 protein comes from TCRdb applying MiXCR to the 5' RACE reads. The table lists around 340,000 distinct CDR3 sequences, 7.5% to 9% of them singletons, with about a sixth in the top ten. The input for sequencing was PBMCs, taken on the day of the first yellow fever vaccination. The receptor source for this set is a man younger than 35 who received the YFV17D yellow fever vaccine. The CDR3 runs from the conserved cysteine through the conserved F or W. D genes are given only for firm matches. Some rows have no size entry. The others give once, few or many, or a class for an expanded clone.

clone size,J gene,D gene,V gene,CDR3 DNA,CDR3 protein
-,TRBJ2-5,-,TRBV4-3,TGCGCCAGCAGCCAAGAGACCGGAGGAGGAGAGACCCAGTACTTC,CASSQETGGGETQYF
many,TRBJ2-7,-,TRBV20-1,TGCAGTGCCAGGGAAAAGGACGAGCAGTACTTC,CSAREKDEQYF
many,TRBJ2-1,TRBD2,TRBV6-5,TGTGCCAGCAGTTACACGGGGGGTACCTACAATGAGCAGTTCTTC,CASSYTGGTYNEQFF
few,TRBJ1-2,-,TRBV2,TGTGCCAGCCTGCCCCGAAGTGGAGACTTCTATGGCTACACCTTC,CASLPRSGDFYGYTF
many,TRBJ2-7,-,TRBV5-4,TGTGCCAGCAGCGCCGGAAACAACTACGAGCAGTACTTC,CASSAGNNYEQYF
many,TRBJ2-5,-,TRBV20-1,TGCAGTGCTAGTTTCGGGGGGCGACGAGAGACCCAGTACTTC,CSASFGGRRETQYF
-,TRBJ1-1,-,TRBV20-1,TGCAGTGCTAGAGAGATGGCTCCAGCGAACACTGAAGCTTTCTTT,CSAREMAPANTEAFF
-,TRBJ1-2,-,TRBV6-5,TGTGCCAGCAGTTACTCGCAAAATACCTATGGCTACACCTTC,CASSYSQNTYGYTF
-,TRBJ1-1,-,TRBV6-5,TGTGCCAGCAGTTACTTGAATGGGAACACTGAAGCTTTCTTT,CASSYLNGNTEAFF
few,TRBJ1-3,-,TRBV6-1,TGTGCCAGCAGACTCCGCGGGCACGGAAACACCATATATTTT,CASRLRGHGNTIYF
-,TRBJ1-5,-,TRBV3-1,TGTGCCAGCAGCCGGGGTCACTATCAGCCCCAGCATTTT,CASSRGHYQPQHF
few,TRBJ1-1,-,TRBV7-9,TGTGCCAGCAGGTCACCCTACAGTGGCACTGAAGCTTTCTTT,CASRSPYSGTEAFF
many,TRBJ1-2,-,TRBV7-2,TGTGCCAGCAGCCCCCGGCGTGACGCGGGCTACACCTTC,CASSPRRDAGYTF
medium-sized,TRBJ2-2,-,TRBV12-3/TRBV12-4,TGTGCCAGCAGCCAGGGAACCGGGGAGCTGTTTTTT,CASSQGTGELFF
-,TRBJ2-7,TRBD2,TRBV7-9,TGTGCCAGCAGCCCGTCCGGGAGGGCCAACTCCTACGAGCAGTACTTC,CASSPSGRANSYEQYF
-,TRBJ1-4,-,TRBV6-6,TGTGCCAGCAGTCAGTCTTATAATGAAAAACTGTTTTTT,CASSQSYNEKLFF
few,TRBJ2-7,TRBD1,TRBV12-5,TGTGCTAGTGGTTTGGCTCGGGACAGAGTGGGCGAGCAGTACTTC,CASGLARDRVGEQYF
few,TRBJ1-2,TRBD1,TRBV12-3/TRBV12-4,TGTGCCAGCAGTATTGACAGGGGGCTTGGCTACACCTTC,CASSIDRGLGYTF
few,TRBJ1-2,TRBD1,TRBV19,TGTGCCAGTAGTATCCGGGCAGGGGGTAACTATGGCTACACCTTC,CASSIRAGGNYGYTF
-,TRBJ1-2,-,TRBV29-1,TGCAGCGCGGACGGGATCTATGGCTACACCTTC,CSADGIYGYTF
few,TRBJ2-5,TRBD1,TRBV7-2,TGTGCCAGCAGCTTCGCAGGGGGCGGCGAAGAGACCCAGTACTTC,CASSFAGGGEETQYF
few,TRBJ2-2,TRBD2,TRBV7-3,TGTGCCAGCAGCTTTTTAGCGGGGGGCTGGACCGGGGAGCTGTTTTTT,CASSFLAGGWTGELFF
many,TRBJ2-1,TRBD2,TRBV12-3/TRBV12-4,TGTGCCAGCAGTCCACCTCGGACTAGGGCCTACAATGAGCAGTTCTTC,CASSPPRTRAYNEQFF
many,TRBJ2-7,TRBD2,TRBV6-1,TGTGCCAGCAGGCTAGCGGGGGGGCTCTACGAGCAGTACTTC,CASRLAGGLYEQYF
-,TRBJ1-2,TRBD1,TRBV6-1,TGTGCCAGCACCCCCCGACAGGGGCTACGGGGCTACACCTTC,CASTPRQGLRGYTF
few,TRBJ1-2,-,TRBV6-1,TGTGCCAGCAGCCTACATGGACAAGTCAGAGGCTATGGCTACACCTTC,CASSLHGQVRGYGYTF
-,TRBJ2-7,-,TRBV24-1,TGTGCCACCAGCCGAATTTGGGAGCAGTACTTC,CATSRIWEQYF
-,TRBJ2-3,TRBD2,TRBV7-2,TGTGCCAGCAGATATAACCTAGCGGGGGCCACAGATACGCAGTATTTT,CASRYNLAGATDTQYF
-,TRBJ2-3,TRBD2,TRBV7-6,TGTGCCAGCAGCGCGGGACTAGCGGGGCACACAGATACGCAGTATTTT,CASSAGLAGHTDTQYF
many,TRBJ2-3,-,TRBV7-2,TGTGCCAGCAGCTTAGAGAGGACAGATACGCAGTATTTT,CASSLERTDTQYF
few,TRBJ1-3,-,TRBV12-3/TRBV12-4,TGTGCCAGCAGATCTAACAGCGGAAACACCATATATTTT,CASRSNSGNTIYF
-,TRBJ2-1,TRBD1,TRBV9,TGTGACAGCAGCGTAGTGCCCCAAAACAGGGGGCTCGTCTCCGAGCAGTTCTTC,CDSSVVPQNRGLVSEQFF
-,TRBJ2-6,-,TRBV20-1,TGCAGTGCTAGTAAGGGGCCTGTTTTTGGGGCCAACGTCCTGACTTTC,CSASKGPVFGANVLTF
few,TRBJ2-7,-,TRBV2,TGTGCCAGCAGGGGGGGCGTATTCTCCTACGAGCAGTACTTC,CASRGGVFSYEQYF
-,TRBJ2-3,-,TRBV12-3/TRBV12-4,TGTGCCAGCAGTTTAGATAGCGATGAAGATACGCAGTATTTT,CASSLDSDEDTQYF
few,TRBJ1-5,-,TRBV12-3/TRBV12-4,TGTGCCAGCACTAAGCAGGCGTCGGGCCAGCCCCAGCATTTT,CASTKQASGQPQHF
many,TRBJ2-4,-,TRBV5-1,TGCGCCAGCAGCTTGTCCGCGGGGGCCGCCAAAAACATTCAGTACTTC,CASSLSAGAAKNIQYF
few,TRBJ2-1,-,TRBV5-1,TGCGCCAGCACGCCTCGGGGAGACGGACATTACAATGAGCAGTTCTTC,CASTPRGDGHYNEQFF
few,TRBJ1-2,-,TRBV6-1,TGTGCCAGCAGCCGTTCTCCCCCCGGAGGGGGCTACACCTTC,CASSRSPPGGGYTF
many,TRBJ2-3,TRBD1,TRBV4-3,TGCGCCAGCAGCCAAGATACCGGGACAGGTGGCACAGATACGCAGTATTTT,CASSQDTGTGGTDTQYF
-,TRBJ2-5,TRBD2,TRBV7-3,TGTGCCAGCAGCCCGAACCTAGCGGGGGGACAAGAGACCCAGTACTTC,CASSPNLAGGQETQYF
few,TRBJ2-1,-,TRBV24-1,TGTGCCACCAGTGATTACGGACGTGAGCAGTTCTTC,CATSDYGREQFF
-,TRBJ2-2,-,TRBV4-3,TGCGCCAGCAGCCTAGGTTCGCGGAACATGAACACCGGGGAGCTGTTTTTT,CASSLGSRNMNTGELFF
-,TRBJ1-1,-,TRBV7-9,TGTGCCAGCAGCCCTATGTCAGGGGTTGTTACTGAAGCTTTCTTT,CASSPMSGVVTEAFF
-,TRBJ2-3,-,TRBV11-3,TGTGCCAGCAGCTCAAACGGCCGAGGCACAGATACGCAGTATTTT,CASSSNGRGTDTQYF
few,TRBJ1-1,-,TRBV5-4,TGTGCCAGCAGCTTGGACAGTGGGACTGAAGCTTTCTTT,CASSLDSGTEAFF
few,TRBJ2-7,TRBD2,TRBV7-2,TGTGCCAGCAGCCATCGGGCTAGCGGGGCCTACGAGCAGTACTTC,CASSHRASGAYEQYF
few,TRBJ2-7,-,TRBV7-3,TGTGCCAGCGCCCCCGCCGGGACGGGAGACTACGAGCAGTACTTC,CASAPAGTGDYEQYF
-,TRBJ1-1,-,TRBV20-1,TGCAGTGCTAGAGATCGACACCTTGTCATGAACACTGAAGCTTTCTTT,CSARDRHLVMNTEAFF
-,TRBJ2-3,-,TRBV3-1,TGTGCCAGCAGCCAAGATCGAGCCCCAGATACGCAGTATTTT,CASSQDRAPDTQYF
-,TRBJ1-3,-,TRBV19,TGTGCCTCACAGGGCTCTGGAAACACCATATATTTT,CASQGSGNTIYF
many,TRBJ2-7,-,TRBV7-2,TGTGCCAGCAGCTCAATAGGCGGGGCGCGGAACCAGTACTTC,CASSSIGGARNQYF
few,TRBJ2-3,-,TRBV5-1,TGCGCCAGCAGCCAGATTGGGGAAGATACGCAGTATTTT,CASSQIGEDTQYF
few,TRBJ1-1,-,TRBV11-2,TGTGCCAGCAGCCAAGAAATGGGCACTGAAGCTTTCTTT,CASSQEMGTEAFF
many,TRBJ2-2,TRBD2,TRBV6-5,TGTGCCAGCAGTTGGACTAGCGGAGCCGGGGAGCTGTTTTTT,CASSWTSGAGELFF
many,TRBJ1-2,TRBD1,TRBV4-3,TGCGCCAGCAGCCAAGATAGGGGCGGGACAGGCTATGGCTACACCTTC,CASSQDRGGTGYGYTF
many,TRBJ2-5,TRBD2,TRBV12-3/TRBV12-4,TGTGCCAGCAGCTTAGCCGGGGGGGAGACCCAGTACTTC,CASSLAGGETQYF